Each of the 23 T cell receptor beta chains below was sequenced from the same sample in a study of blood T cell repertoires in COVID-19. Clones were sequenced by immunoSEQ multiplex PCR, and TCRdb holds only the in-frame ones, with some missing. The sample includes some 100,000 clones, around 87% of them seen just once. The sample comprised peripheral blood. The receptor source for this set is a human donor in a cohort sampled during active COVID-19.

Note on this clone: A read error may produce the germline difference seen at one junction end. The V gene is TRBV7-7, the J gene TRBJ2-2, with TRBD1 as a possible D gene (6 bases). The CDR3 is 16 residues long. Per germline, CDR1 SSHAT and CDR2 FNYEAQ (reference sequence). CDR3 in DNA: TGTGCTAGCAGCTTAGGCAGGGGTCCAAACACCGGGGAGCTGTTTTTT. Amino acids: CASSLGRGPNTGELFF.

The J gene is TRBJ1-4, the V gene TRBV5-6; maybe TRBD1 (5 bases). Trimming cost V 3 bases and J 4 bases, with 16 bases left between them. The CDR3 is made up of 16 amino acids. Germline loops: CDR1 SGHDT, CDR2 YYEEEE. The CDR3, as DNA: TGTGCCAGCAGCTCCCCGGGGGGGGTCGGTAATGAAAAACTGTTTTTT. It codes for CASSSPGGVGNEKLFF.

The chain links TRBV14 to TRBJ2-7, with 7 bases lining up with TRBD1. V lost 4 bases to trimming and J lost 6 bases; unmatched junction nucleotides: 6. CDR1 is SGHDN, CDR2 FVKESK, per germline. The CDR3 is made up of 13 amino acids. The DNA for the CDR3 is TGTGCCAGCAGCCCCACAGGGGTGGGCGAGCAGTACTTC. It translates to CASSPTGVGEQYF.

Written as DNA, the CDR3 is TGTGCCAGCAGCGTAGTTGAGGGGGCAAAACTGTTTTTT. As protein: CASSVVEGAKLFF. The chain uses TRBV9 and TRBJ1-4; 7 bases line up with TRBD1. The V segment lost 0 bases and the J segment 10 bases; nucleotides outside the gene matches: 3. The length of the CDR3 is 13 residues. The V gene's germline CDR1 is SGDLS and CDR2 YYNGEE.

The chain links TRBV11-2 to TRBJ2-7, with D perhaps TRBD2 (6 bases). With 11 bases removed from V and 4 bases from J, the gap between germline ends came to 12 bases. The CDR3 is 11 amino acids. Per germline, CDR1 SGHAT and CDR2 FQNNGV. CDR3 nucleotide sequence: TGTGCCGCGGGACTGCATTACGAGCAGTACTTC. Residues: CAAGLHYEQYF.

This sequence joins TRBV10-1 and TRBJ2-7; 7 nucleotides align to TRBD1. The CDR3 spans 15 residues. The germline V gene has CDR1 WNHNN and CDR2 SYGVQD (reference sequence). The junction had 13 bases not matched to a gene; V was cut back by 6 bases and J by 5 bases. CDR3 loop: CASRVQGIEFHEQYF. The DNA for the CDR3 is TGCGCCAGCAGGGTACAGGGGATCGAATTCCACGAGCAGTACTTC.

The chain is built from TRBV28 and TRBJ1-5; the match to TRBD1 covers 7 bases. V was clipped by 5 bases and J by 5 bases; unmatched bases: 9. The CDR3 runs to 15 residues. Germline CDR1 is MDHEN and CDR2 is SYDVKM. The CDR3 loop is CASSADRAVDQPQHF. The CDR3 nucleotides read TGTGCCAGCAGTGCCGACAGGGCCGTTGATCAGCCCCAGCATTTT.

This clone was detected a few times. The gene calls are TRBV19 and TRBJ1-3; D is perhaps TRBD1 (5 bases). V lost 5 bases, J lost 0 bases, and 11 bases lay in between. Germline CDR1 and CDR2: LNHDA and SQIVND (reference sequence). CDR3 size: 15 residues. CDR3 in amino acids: CASSLTESSGNTIYF. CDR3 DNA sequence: TGTGCCAGTAGTTTGACAGAGAGCTCTGGAAACACCATATATTTT.

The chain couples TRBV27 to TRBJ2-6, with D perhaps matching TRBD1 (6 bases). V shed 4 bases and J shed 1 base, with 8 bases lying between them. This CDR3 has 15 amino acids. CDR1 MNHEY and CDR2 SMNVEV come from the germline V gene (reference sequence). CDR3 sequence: CASSSGQSGANVLTF. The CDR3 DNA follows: TGTGCCAGCAGTTCCGGACAGTCTGGGGCCAACGTCCTGACTTTC.

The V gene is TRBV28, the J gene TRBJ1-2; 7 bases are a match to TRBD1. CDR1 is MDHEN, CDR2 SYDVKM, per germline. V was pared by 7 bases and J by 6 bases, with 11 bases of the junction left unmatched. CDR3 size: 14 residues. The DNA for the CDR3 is TGTGCCAGCACCTGGGCCAGGGGGTCCAATGGCTACACCTTC. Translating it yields CASTWARGSNGYTF.

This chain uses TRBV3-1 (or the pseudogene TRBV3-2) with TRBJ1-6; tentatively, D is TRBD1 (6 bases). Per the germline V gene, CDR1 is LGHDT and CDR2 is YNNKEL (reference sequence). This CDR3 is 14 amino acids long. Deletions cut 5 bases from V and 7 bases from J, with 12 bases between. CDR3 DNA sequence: TGTGCCAGCAGCAGGGGGGGGCCCAATTCACCCCTCCACTTT. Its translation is CASSRGGPNSPLHF.

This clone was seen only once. The CDR3 loop is CASNPETQYF. DNA for the CDR3: TGTGCCAGCAATCCTGAGACCCAGTACTTC. The genes are TRBV2 and TRBJ2-5; D gene ambiguous. Germline CDR1 SNHLY, CDR2 FYNNEI. This CDR3 spans 10 amino acids. The V end lost 7 bases, the J end lost 5 bases, and 5 bases lay between the germline ends.

The CDR3 DNA is TGTGCCAGCAGCCGGACTAGCGTGGGCGAGCAGTACTTC. Encoded protein: CASSRTSVGEQYF. The J gene is TRBJ2-7, the V gene TRBV21-1; the listed D gene, TRBD2, was not tested against the DNA. TRBV21-1 represents a pseudogene. This CDR3 is 13 amino acids long.

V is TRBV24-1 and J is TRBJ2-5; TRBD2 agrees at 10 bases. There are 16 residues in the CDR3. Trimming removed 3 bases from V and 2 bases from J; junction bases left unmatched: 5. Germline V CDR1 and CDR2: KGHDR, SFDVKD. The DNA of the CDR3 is TGTGCCACCAGTGATGGGCTAGCGGGGGCTCAAGAGACCCAGTACTTC. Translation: CATSDGLAGAQETQYF.

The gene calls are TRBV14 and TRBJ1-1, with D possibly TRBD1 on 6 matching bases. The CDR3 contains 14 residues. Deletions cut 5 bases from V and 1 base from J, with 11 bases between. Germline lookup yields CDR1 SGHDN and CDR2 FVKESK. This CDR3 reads CASSELGGNTEAFF. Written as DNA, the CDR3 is TGTGCCAGCAGCGAACTAGGGGGGAACACTGAAGCTTTCTTT.

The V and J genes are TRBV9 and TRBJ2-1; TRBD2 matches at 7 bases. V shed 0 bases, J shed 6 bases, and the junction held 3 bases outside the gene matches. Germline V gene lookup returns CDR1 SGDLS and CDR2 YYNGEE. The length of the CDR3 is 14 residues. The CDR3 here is CASSVVSGRNEQFF. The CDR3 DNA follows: TGTGCCAGCAGCGTAGTTAGCGGGCGCAATGAGCAGTTCTTC.

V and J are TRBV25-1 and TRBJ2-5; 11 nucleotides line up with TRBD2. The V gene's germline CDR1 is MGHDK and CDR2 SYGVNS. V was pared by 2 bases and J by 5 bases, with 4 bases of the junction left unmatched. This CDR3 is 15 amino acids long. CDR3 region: CASSEPTSGEETQYF. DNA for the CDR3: TGTGCCAGCAGTGAACCGACTAGCGGGGAGGAGACCCAGTACTTC.

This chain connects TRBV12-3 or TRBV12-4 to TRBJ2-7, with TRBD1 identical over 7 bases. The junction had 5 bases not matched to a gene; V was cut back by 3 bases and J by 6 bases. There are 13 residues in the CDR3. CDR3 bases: TGTGCCAGCAGTTTTCGACAGGGCTCCGAGCAGTACTTC. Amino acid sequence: CASSFRQGSEQYF.

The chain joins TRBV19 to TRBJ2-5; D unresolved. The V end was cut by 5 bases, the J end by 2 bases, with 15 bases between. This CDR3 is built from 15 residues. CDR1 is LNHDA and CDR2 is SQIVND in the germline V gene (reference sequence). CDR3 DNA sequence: TGTGCCAGTAGTTTACGTTCCCCGGTGCAAGAGACCCAGTACTTC. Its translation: CASSLRSPVQETQYF.

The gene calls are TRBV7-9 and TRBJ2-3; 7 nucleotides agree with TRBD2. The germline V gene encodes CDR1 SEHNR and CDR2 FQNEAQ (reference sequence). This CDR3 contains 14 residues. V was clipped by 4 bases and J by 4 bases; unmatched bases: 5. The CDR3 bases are TGTGCCAGCAGCTCCGCTGCGGGAGCAGATACGCAGTATTTT. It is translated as CASSSAAGADTQYF.

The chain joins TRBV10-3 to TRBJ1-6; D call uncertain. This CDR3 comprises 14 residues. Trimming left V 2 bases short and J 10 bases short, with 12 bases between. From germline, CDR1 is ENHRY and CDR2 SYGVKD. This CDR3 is CAISEGPASSPLHF. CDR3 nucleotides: TGTGCCATCAGTGAGGGGCCGGCCAGCTCACCCCTCCACTTT.

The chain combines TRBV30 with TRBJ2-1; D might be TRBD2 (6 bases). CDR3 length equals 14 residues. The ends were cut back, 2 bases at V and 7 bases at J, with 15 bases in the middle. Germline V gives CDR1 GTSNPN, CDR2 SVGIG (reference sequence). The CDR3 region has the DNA TGTGCCTGGAGTCGTTTGCGGGATGGGAATGAGCAGTTCTTC. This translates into CAWSRLRDGNEQFF.

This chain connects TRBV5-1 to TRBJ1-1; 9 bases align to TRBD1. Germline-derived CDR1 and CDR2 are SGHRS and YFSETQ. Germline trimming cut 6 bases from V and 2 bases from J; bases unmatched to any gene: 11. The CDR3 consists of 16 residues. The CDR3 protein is CASTSEGQGVNTEAFF. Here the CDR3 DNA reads TGCGCCAGCACCTCCGAGGGACAGGGCGTAAACACTGAAGCTTTCTTT.